This TCR beta chain originates from a study of blood T cell repertoires in COVID-19. In the study overall: The origin of the acute and convalescent COVID-19 samples was the United States, Italy and Spain.

This CDR3 is 15 amino acids long. Germline CDR1 KGHSH, CDR2 LQKENI. Trimming took 2 bases from V and 1 from J, leaving 10 bases between them. Repertoires were generated with immunoSEQ multiplex PCR, while TCRdb's copy carries only in-frame clones and drops some. Of roughly 290,000 clones listed, about 91% were seen once; the top ten hold roughly an eighth. The sequenced sample was peripheral blood. The chain couples TRBV18 to TRBJ2-3; unclear D gene. This TCR was sampled from a woman aged 60 to 75 with acute or convalescent COVID-19. The CDR3 sequence: CASSPGPGGTDTQYF. CDR3 nucleotide sequence: TGTGCCAGCTCACCAGGCCCCGGAGGCACAGATACGCAGTATTTT.